The clone carrying this T cell receptor (beta chain) was recorded only once. The antigen is unknown. This specimen belongs to a study of cytomegalovirus exposure and HLA in healthy donors. Study-wide context: The 120 validation repertoires matched the 666 first-cohort repertoires in platform, a later analysis reported. Notes on the study in general: In vitro assays verified that three CMV-associated chains recognized CMV antigens specifically. Researchers catalogued approximately 170 TCR beta chains as cytomegalovirus-associated. Subsequent analysis revealed that first-cohort TCR clusters tended to co-occur in the 130 or so validation repertoires.

The germline V gene has CDR1 MNHNS and CDR2 SASEGT. V dropped 4 bases and J dropped 1 base, with 14 bases sitting between them. The CDR3 covers 15 residues. Data came from immunoSEQ multiplex PCR; TCRdb stores just in-frame clones and leaves some out. Altogether under 200,000 clones are present, 89% being singletons, with the ten largest covering 10% to 13%. The chain has TRBV6-1 and TRBJ2-7; possible D gene TRBD1, 6 bases. Input material: PBMCs. This TCR was sampled from a woman between 18 and 29 years old in good health and CMV-seropositive. The CDR3 loop is CASSGRTASSYEQYF. The DNA for the CDR3 is TGTGCCAGCAGTGGCCGGACAGCTTCTTCCTACGAGCAGTACTTC.